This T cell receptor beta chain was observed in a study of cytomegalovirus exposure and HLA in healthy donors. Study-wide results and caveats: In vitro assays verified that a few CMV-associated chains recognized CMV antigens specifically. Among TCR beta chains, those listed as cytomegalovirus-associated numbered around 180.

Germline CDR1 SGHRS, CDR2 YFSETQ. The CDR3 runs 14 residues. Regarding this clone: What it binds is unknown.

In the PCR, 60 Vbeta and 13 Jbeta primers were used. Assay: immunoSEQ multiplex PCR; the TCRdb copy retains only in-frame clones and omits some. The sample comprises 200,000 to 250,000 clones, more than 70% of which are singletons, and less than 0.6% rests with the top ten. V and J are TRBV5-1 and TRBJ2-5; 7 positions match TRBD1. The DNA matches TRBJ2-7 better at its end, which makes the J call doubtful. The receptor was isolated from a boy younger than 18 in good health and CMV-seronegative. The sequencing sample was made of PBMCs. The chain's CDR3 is CASSLLTGESEQYF. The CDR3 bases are TGCGCCAGCAGCTTGCTCACAGGGGAGAGCGAGCAGTACTTC.